A single sample is the source of the 32 T cell receptor beta chains below, sequenced in a study of OX40 agonist ivuxolimab in advanced cancers. TCRdb keeps only in-frame clones here, not all; method: immunoSEQ multiplex PCR. The sample holds about 62,000 clones; around nine tenths are singletons and the top ten take roughly 0.27%. The sample was CD4+ or CD8+ T cells sorted from blood, taken in a trial of the OX40 agonist ivuxolimab. The receptors shown here come from an adult with an advanced solid tumor such as melanoma, head and neck, liver or kidney cancer.

The chain uses TRBV28 and TRBJ1-2; D remains ambiguous. CDR1 and CDR2 from the germline V gene are MDHEN and SYDVKM. The CDR3 loop spans 12 amino acids. Trimming took 3 bases from V and 7 from J, leaving 9 bases between them. The CDR3 DNA reads TGTGCCAGCAGTTTGAGGGATTTTGGCTACACCTTC. Translating it yields CASSLRDFGYTF.

In this sample, this clone turned up once. The genes are TRBV7-2 and TRBJ2-5; D not resolved. The CDR3 is made up of 13 amino acids. V lost 2 bases and J lost 1, with 5 bases in between. The germline gives CDR1 SGHTA, CDR2 FQGNSA. The DNA for the CDR3 is TGTGCCAGCAGCTTACGACTCCAAGAGACCCAGTACTTC. Protein: CASSLRLQETQYF.

The chain uses TRBV10-1 and TRBJ2-1; TRBD1 agrees at 7 bases. Germline V gene sequence: CDR1 WNHNN, CDR2 SYGVQD (reference sequence). The J segment lost 7 bases and the V segment lost 4 bases, leaving 10 bases of the junction unmatched. The CDR3 covers 15 residues. The CDR3 bases are TGCGCCAGCAGTGCTTCCGGGACAGCGATAAATGAGCAGTTCTTC. Residues: CASSASGTAINEQFF.

The chain couples TRBV5-1 to TRBJ2-7, with 13 bases fitting TRBD2. Losses at the gene ends were 1 base for V and 7 bases for J; bases not matched to a gene: 8. There are 16 residues in the CDR3. CDR1 and CDR2 (germline): SGHRS, YFSETQ. The CDR3 DNA reads TGCGCCAGCAGCTTGTTCGGACTAGCGGGAGCGGAAGAGCAGTACTTC. Its translation: CASSLFGLAGAEEQYF. Variable domain in full (rest from reference TRBV5-1 and TRBJ2-7): KAGVTQTPRYLIKTRGQQVTLSCSPISGHRSVSWYQQTPGQGLQFLFEYFSETQRNKGNFPGRFSGRQFSNSRSEMNVSTLELGDSALYLCASSLFGLAGAEEQYFGPGTRLTVT.

The chain employs TRBV7-9 and TRBJ1-2; 11 bases are a match to TRBD1. J was trimmed by 7 bases and V by 5 bases; bases with no gene match: 6. From germline, CDR1 is SEHNR and CDR2 FQNEAQ (reference sequence). CDR3 length: 14 residues. Here the CDR3 reads CASSQGQGARGYTF. The CDR3 DNA reads TGTGCCAGCAGCCAAGGACAGGGGGCGCGTGGCTACACCTTC.

The chain has TRBV14 and TRBJ2-1; the match to TRBD2 covers 9 bases. The CDR3 length is 16 residues. Germline-derived CDR1 and CDR2 are SGHDN and FVKESK. V trimming: 0 bases; J trimming: 4 bases; junction bases outside the gene matches: 4. CDR3 sequence reads: CASSQDRLAAYNEQFF. CDR3 sequence (DNA): TGTGCCAGCAGCCAAGATCGACTAGCGGCGTACAATGAGCAGTTCTTC. The full variable domain, completed using reference TRBV14 and TRBJ2-1, is EAGVTQFPSHSVIEKGQTVTLRCDPISGHDNLYWYRRVMGKEIKFLLHFVKESKQDESGMPNNRFLAERTGGTYSTLKVQPAELEDSGVYFCASSQDRLAAYNEQFFGPGTRLTVL.

This chain uses TRBV6-1 with TRBJ1-2, with TRBD1 as a possible D gene (6 bases). The CDR3 sequence is 14 residues long. Trimming cost V 6 bases and J 2 bases, with 13 bases left between them. The germline V gene encodes CDR1 MNHNS and CDR2 SASEGT. CDR3 in amino acids: CASSRGQGNYGYTF. DNA for the CDR3: TGTGCCAGCAGCAGGGGCCAAGGGAACTATGGCTACACCTTC.

The genes are TRBV2 and TRBJ1-4; D is perhaps TRBD1 (6 bases). The CDR3 is 14 residues long. V was clipped by 7 bases and J by 4 bases, with 13 bases between them. Per germline, CDR1 SNHLY and CDR2 FYNNEI. CDR3 region: CASNPRDNNEKLFF. The CDR3 region has the DNA TGTGCCAGCAACCCTCGGGACAATAATGAAAAACTGTTTTTT.

The rearrangement uses TRBV5-6 and TRBJ1-5, with 8 bases identical to TRBD1. Germline V CDR1 and CDR2: SGHDT, YYEEEE. The CDR3 has 14 residues. V lost 3 bases to trimming and J lost 2 bases; unmatched junction nucleotides: 1. CDR3 nucleotides: TGTGCCAGCAGCTGGGGACAGGGCAATCAGCCCCAGCATTTT. It specifies CASSWGQGNQPQHF.

In this sample, this clone turned up once. The V and J genes are TRBV6-5 and TRBJ2-3; 7 nucleotides agree with TRBD1. Looked up from germline, CDR1 is MNHEY and CDR2 is SVGAGI. CDR3 length: 15 residues. V trimming: 6 bases; J trimming: 4 bases; junction bases outside the gene matches: 10. The CDR3 spells CASSRQGSWADTQYF. The CDR3 DNA reads TGTGCCAGCAGCAGACAGGGATCCTGGGCAGATACGCAGTATTTT.

Only a few counts were recorded for this clone. This chain uses TRBV9 with TRBJ2-2; D is unresolved. With 4 bases removed from V and 0 bases from J, the gap between germline ends came to 10 bases. Germline V gene sequence: CDR1 SGDLS, CDR2 YYNGEE. The CDR3 sequence is 15 residues long. The chain's CDR3 is CASSLGTPNTGELFF. DNA for the CDR3: TGTGCCAGCAGCCTAGGAACCCCGAACACCGGGGAGCTGTTTTTT.

The chain carries TRBV6-5 and TRBJ2-3; possibly TRBD2 for D (5 bases). The V end was cut by 6 bases, the J end by 7 bases, with 17 bases between. The CDR3 covers 14 residues. CDR1 is MNHEY, CDR2 SVGAGI, per germline. In DNA form, the CDR3 reads TGTGCCAGCAGCCCCACGTTTTGGGAGCATACGCAGTATTTT. Translation gives CASSPTFWEHTQYF.

This clone was picked up a small number of times. The chain recombines TRBV4-1 with TRBJ2-1; 9 nucleotides line up with TRBD2. The CDR3 covers 15 residues. Germline V gene lookup returns CDR1 MGHRA and CDR2 YSYEKL. With V trimmed by 2 bases and J by 4 bases, 3 bases remained unmatched. DNA of the CDR3: TGCGCCAGCAGCCAAACTAGCGGGTCTTACAATGAGCAGTTCTTC. This encodes CASSQTSGSYNEQFF.

The chain has TRBV27 and TRBJ1-2; TRBD1 matches at 7 bases. The CDR3 is 12 residues long. CDR1 and CDR2 from the germline V gene are MNHEY and SMNVEV (reference sequence). J was trimmed by 8 bases and V by 6 bases; bases with no gene match: 6. The CDR3 DNA is TGTGCCAGCAGGACAGGGCTGGAAGGCTACACCTTC. Encoded protein: CASRTGLEGYTF.

The gene calls are TRBV28 and TRBJ1-2; 9 positions match TRBD1. With V trimmed by 6 bases and J by 3 bases, 5 bases remained unmatched. The CDR3 loop spans 14 amino acids. The germline gives CDR1 MDHEN, CDR2 SYDVKM. CDR3 protein: CASSPGQGDYGYTF. The CDR3 DNA reads TGTGCCAGCAGCCCGGGACAGGGAGACTATGGCTACACCTTC.

This rearrangement joins TRBV10-3 to TRBJ2-6; no firm D call. This CDR3 is 16 amino acids long. Germline values: CDR1 ENHRY, CDR2 SYGVKD. Trimming stripped 2 bases from V and 0 bases from J, with 8 bases between. The DNA of the CDR3 is TGTGCCATCAGTGAGCGTCTGTACTCTGGGGCCAACGTCCTGACTTTC. This translates into CAISERLYSGANVLTF.

The chain has TRBV4-1 and TRBJ1-2; D is possibly TRBD1 (6 bases). The CDR3 runs 14 residues. Germline CDR1 MGHRA, CDR2 YSYEKL. V lost 1 base and J lost 4, with 10 bases in between. CDR3 sequence (DNA): TGCGCCAGCAGCCAAGTAACGGGGGCCTATGGCTACACCTTC. Translating it yields CASSQVTGAYGYTF.

The V and J genes are TRBV4-1 and TRBJ2-3; 8 positions agree with TRBD2. V lost 3 bases to trimming and J lost 6 bases; unmatched junction nucleotides: 11. Germline V gene data show CDR1 as MGHRA and CDR2 as YSYEKL. The CDR3 contains 16 residues. The CDR3 sequence: CASSHPLADPGDTQYF. The CDR3 DNA reads TGCGCCAGCAGCCACCCACTAGCGGATCCTGGCGATACGCAGTATTTT.

The chain recombines TRBV2 with TRBJ2-7, with TRBD1 matching 8 bases. CDR3 size: 14 residues. With 2 bases clipped from V and 6 bases from J, the junction kept 6 bases outside the gene matches. Germline V gene data show CDR1 as SNHLY and CDR2 as FYNNEI. In DNA form, the CDR3 reads TGTGCCAGCAGTGAACAGGGGGCGAGCGGCGAGCAGTACTTC. It codes for CASSEQGASGEQYF.

This chain connects TRBV4-2 to TRBJ2-2; TRBD1 is a possible D gene (6 bases). CDR3 size: 14 residues. Germline-derived CDR1 and CDR2 are LGHNA and YNFKEQ. V lost 5 bases to trimming and J lost 1 base, with 8 bases between them. The CDR3 DNA sequence: TGTGCCAGCAGCTTGGGACAGAACACCGGGGAGCTGTTTTTT. Translating it yields CASSLGQNTGELFF.

This clone was found once. V is TRBV7-9 and J is TRBJ1-6; the match to TRBD1 covers 8 bases. CDR1 and CDR2 from the germline V gene are SEHNR and FQNEAQ (reference sequence). The CDR3 totals 15 residues. Germline trimming cut 5 bases from V and 7 bases from J; bases unmatched to any gene: 7. Here the CDR3 reads CASSHSGQGNSPLHF. The CDR3 bases are TGTGCCAGCAGCCACAGCGGACAGGGAAATTCACCCCTCCACTTT. The entire variable domain, with the rest obtained from reference TRBV7-9 and TRBJ1-6, is as follows: DTGVSQNPRHKITKRGQNVTFRCDPISEHNRLYWYRQTLGQGPEFLTYFQNEAQLEKSRLLSDRFSAERPKGSFSTLEIQRTEQGDSAMYLCASSHSGQGNSPLHFGNGTRLTVT.

The chain recombines TRBV5-1 with TRBJ2-7; a weak D match, TRBD1 (6 bases). With 1 base removed from V and 7 bases from J, the gap between germline ends came to 15 bases. The CDR3 loop spans 14 amino acids. CDR1 SGHRS and CDR2 YFSETQ come from the germline V gene. The CDR3 nucleotides are TGCGCCAGCAGCTTGCGGGCAGGGGTGGTTGAGCAGTACTTC. Residues: CASSLRAGVVEQYF.

J is TRBJ2-7 and V is TRBV28; D gene unclear. The V and J ends lost 7 bases and 0 bases respectively, with 19 bases between them. The CDR3 covers 16 residues. Germline V CDR1 and CDR2: MDHEN, SYDVKM. CDR3 sequence: CASIRANGVFSYEQYF. In DNA form, the CDR3 reads TGTGCCAGCATCCGAGCGAATGGGGTATTCTCCTACGAGCAGTACTTC.

This clone was picked up a small number of times. The chain combines TRBV7-9 with TRBJ2-5; 9 bases match TRBD1. The V gene end was trimmed by 4 bases and the J gene end by 5 bases; junction bases not matched to a gene: 8. The germline V gene encodes CDR1 SEHNR and CDR2 FQNEAQ (reference sequence). The CDR3 loop spans 15 amino acids. The CDR3 region has the DNA TGTGCCAGCAGCTACGTGACAGGGGGAAGGGAGACCCAGTACTTC. This translates into CASSYVTGGRETQYF.

The chain combines TRBV6-1 with TRBJ1-1; weak D call: TRBD1 (5 bases). Germline V gives CDR1 MNHNS, CDR2 SASEGT. The CDR3 covers 14 residues. Trimming stripped 5 bases from V and 5 bases from J, with 15 bases between. In nucleotides, the CDR3 is TGTGCCAGCAGTTCCCAGGGCGAAGGGACTGAAGCTTTCTTT. Translation: CASSSQGEGTEAFF.

The chain is built from TRBV9 and TRBJ1-3, with 7 positions matching TRBD1. Germline V gene lookup returns CDR1 SGDLS and CDR2 YYNGEE. The CDR3 covers 15 residues. V shed 0 bases, J shed 1 base, and the junction held 1 base outside the gene matches. This chain's CDR3 is CASSVEGASGNTIYF. The CDR3 coding sequence is TGTGCCAGCAGCGTAGAGGGGGCATCTGGAAACACCATATATTTT. Using reference TRBV9 and TRBJ1-3 for the parts outside the CDR3, the full variable domain is DSGVTQTPKHLITATGQRVTLRCSPRSGDLSVYWYQQSLDQGLQFLIQYYNGEERAKGNILERFSAQQFPDLHSELNLSSLELGDSALYFCASSVEGASGNTIYFGEGSWLTVV.

This clone has just one count. This chain links TRBV10-2 with TRBJ1-5; D ambiguous. Germline V lookup: CDR1 WSHSY, CDR2 SAAADI. V was shortened by 4 bases and J by 4 bases, with 20 bases between the two germline ends. The CDR3 runs 17 residues. CDR3 in DNA: TGCGCCAGCAGTGCGGAAAGGCCCCCTGTCGTAAATCAGCCCCAGCATTTT. Protein sequence: CASSAERPPVVNQPQHF.

The gene calls are TRBV5-4 and TRBJ2-3; 7 nucleotides align to TRBD2. CDR1 is SGHNT and CDR2 is YYREEE in the germline V gene (reference sequence). The V segment lost 2 bases and the J segment 2 bases; nucleotides outside the gene matches: 14. There are 18 residues in the CDR3. This CDR3 is CASSLRLAPYEDTDTQYF. CDR3 sequence (DNA): TGTGCCAGCAGCTTACGACTAGCCCCATATGAAGACACAGATACGCAGTATTTT.

The gene calls are TRBV7-8 and TRBJ2-2; TRBD1 matches 9 bases. The CDR3 extends over 15 amino acids. Looked up from germline, CDR1 is SGHVS and CDR2 is FQNEAQ. Trimming at V came to 2 bases and at J to 9 bases, leaving 7 bases not matched to a gene. The CDR3 region has the DNA TGTGCCAGCAGCTTACCGACGACAGGGGGAAGGGAGCTGTTTTTT. It translates to CASSLPTTGGRELFF.

This chain connects TRBV19 to TRBJ1-2; 8 bases match TRBD1. The CDR3 covers 12 residues. Germline CDR1 and CDR2: LNHDA and SQIVND (reference sequence). J gave up 13 bases and V 3 bases, and 7 bases lay outside the gene matches. Written as DNA, the CDR3 is TGTGCCAGTAGTATGACGACAGGGGTCGGCACCTTC. Protein: CASSMTTGVGTF.

The chain links TRBV6-6 to TRBJ2-7; no definite D call. Trimming shortened V by 4 bases and J by 5 bases, and 15 bases separated the two germline ends. The CDR3 loop spans 14 amino acids. Germline values: CDR1 MNHNY, CDR2 SVGAGI (reference sequence). CDR3: CASSSPPRPHEQYF. The CDR3 DNA is TGTGCCAGCAGTTCCCCCCCTAGGCCCCACGAGCAGTACTTC.

The genes are TRBV27 and TRBJ1-6; 9 positions agree with TRBD1. The CDR3 loop spans 16 amino acids. Germline loops: CDR1 MNHEY, CDR2 SMNVEV (reference sequence). V lost 6 bases and J lost 5; bases outside the gene matches: 8. The CDR3 region has the DNA TGTGCCAGCAGCAGAACCGGGACAGGGAATAATTCACCCCTCCACTTT. Its protein is CASSRTGTGNNSPLHF.